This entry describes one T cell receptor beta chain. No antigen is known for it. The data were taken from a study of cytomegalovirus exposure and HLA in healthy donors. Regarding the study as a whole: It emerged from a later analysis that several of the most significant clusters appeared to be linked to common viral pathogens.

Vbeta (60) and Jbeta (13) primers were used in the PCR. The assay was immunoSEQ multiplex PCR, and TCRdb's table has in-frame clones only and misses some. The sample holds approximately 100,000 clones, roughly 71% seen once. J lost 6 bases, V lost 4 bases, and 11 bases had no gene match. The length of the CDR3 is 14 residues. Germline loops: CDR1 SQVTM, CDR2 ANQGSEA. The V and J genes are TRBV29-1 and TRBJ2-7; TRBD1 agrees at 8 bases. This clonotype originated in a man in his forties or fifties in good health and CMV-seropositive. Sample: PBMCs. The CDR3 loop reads CSVAQGATVGEQYF. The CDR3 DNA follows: TGCAGCGTTGCGCAGGGGGCAACGGTGGGCGAGCAGTACTTC.